The rows below give T cell receptor beta chains drawn from one sample of a study of shared clonotypes between healthy human individuals. Profiled with immunoSEQ multiplex PCR; TCRdb holds only in-frame clones, not every one. The top ten hold over 0.09% of the sample, which has around 560,000 clones, around 95% seen once. Sequencing was performed on naive CD8+ T cells sorted from blood. These TCRs come from a woman in her twenties or thirties in good health. Each CDR3 is given with its conserved first and last residue. The order of the fields is V gene, D gene, J gene, clone size, CDR3 protein, CDR3 DNA. A D gene is named only where the DNA matches it firmly. Only part of the rows carry a size: once, few, many, or a class if the clone is expanded.

>TRBV11-2|TRBD2|TRBJ2-3|NA
CASSLEASGREADTQYF
TGTGCCAGCAGCCTAGAGGCTAGCGGGAGGGAAGCCGATACGCAGTATTTT
>TRBV19|NA|TRBJ1-4|NA
CASNLGTPDEKLFF
TGTGCCAGTAACCTCGGCACTCCGGATGAAAAACTGTTTTTT
>TRBV28|NA|TRBJ2-3|NA
CASNRRGRDLDTQYF
TGTGCCAGCAACCGTCGTGGGAGAGATTTAGATACGCAGTATTTT
>TRBV13|NA|TRBJ2-7|NA
CASSLGTAYEQYF
TGTGCCAGCAGCTTAGGGACAGCTTACGAGCAGTACTTC
>TRBV25-1|TRBD1|TRBJ2-7|NA
CASSAGQAPHEQYF
TGTGCCAGCAGTGCGGGACAGGCCCCGCACGAGCAGTACTTC
>TRBV5-6|TRBD2|TRBJ2-1|NA
CASSFSSGRVNEQFF
TGTGCCAGCAGCTTCTCTAGCGGGAGGGTAAATGAGCAGTTCTTC
>TRBV6-5|NA|TRBJ2-7|NA
CASRDSFYEQYF
TGTGCCAGCAGGGACAGTTTCTACGAGCAGTACTTC
>TRBV27|TRBD2|TRBJ2-7|NA
CASSVRGSVYEQYF
TGTGCCAGCAGTGTACGCGGGAGTGTCTACGAGCAGTACTTC
>TRBV19|NA|TRBJ2-7|NA
CASSISSLAHPIGYEQYF
TGTGCCAGTAGTATAAGTTCGCTAGCGCACCCGATAGGCTACGAGCAGTACTTC
>TRBV10-2|NA|TRBJ2-5|NA
CASSVGQQETQYF
TGCGCCAGCAGTGTTGGGCAGCAAGAGACCCAGTACTTC
>TRBV30|NA|TRBJ2-7|NA
CAWSVGSYEQYF
TGTGCCTGGAGTGTCGGGTCCTACGAGCAGTACTTC
>TRBV27|NA|TRBJ2-1|NA
CASSLSTGNEQFF
TGTGCCAGCAGTTTATCGACCGGCAATGAGCAGTTCTTC
>TRBV20-1|NA|TRBJ2-1|few
CSAMNYEQFF
TGCAGTGCGATGAATTATGAGCAGTTCTTC
>TRBV4-2|TRBD2|TRBJ2-7|NA
CASSQELAGGLYYEQYF
TGTGCCAGCAGCCAAGAACTAGCGGGAGGGCTCTACTACGAGCAGTACTTC
>TRBV6-1|NA|TRBJ2-5|NA
CASSEETQYF
TGTGCCAGCAGTGAAGAGACCCAGTACTTC
>TRBV25-1|NA|TRBJ2-3|once
CASSELGGNTQYF
TGTGCCAGCAGTGAACTCGGGGGTAATACGCAGTATTTT
>TRBV20-1|NA|TRBJ2-1|NA
CSARDPSEQFF
TGCAGTGCTAGAGATCCCAGTGAGCAGTTCTTC